A single sample is the source of the 24 T cell receptor beta chains below, sequenced in a study of regulatory T cells in long-lasting Graves disease. Indicated time point: newly diagnosed GD, antithyroid drugs for less than 3 months. The authors made the TCR library using RNA they extracted from PBMCs. Arm-PCR with iRepertoire HTBI primers amplified the CDR3 regions for these TCR beta libraries. TCRdb processed the multiplex PCR reads anew with MiXCR; each CDR3 protein has one entry. Counted here are 350,000 to 400,000 distinct CDR3 sequences, 15% to 18% occurring once; the ten biggest clones make up about 20%. Specimen: peripheral blood mononuclear cells (PBMCs), collected at new diagnosis, from a patient treated with antithyroid drugs. The origin of the receptors is a female donor with Graves disease.

Only a few counts were recorded for this clonotype. This sequence joins TRBV18 and TRBJ2-3, with 9 bases identical to TRBD2. CDR3 length: 14 amino acids. V trimming: 5 bases; J trimming: 5 bases; junction bases outside the gene matches: 5. CDR1 and CDR2 from the germline V gene are KGHSH and LQKENI. The CDR3 nucleotides read TGTGCCAGCTCAGAGGGACTAGCTGAAGATACGCAGTATTTT. As protein: CASSEGLAEDTQYF.

The CDR3 loop is CAWSVTSETQYF. The CDR3 bases are TGTGCCTGGAGTGTCACGAGTGAGACCCAGTACTTC. This chain uses TRBV30 with TRBJ2-5; D is uncertain. V was shortened by 0 bases and J by 5 bases, with 7 bases between the two germline ends. The CDR3 covers 12 residues. Germline CDR1 GTSNPN, CDR2 SVGIG (reference sequence).

This chain uses TRBV6-4 with TRBJ1-1; tentative D call: TRBD1 (6 bases). The length of the CDR3 is 14 residues. Germline V gives CDR1 MRHNA, CDR2 SNTAGT. V dropped 6 bases and J dropped 1 base, with 12 bases sitting between them. The chain's CDR3 is CASSEDSQNTEAFF. CDR3 DNA sequence: TGTGCCAGCAGCGAGGACAGCCAGAACACTGAAGCTTTCTTT.

This clonotype was seen only a few times. The chain combines TRBV10-3 with TRBJ1-2; TRBD1 agrees at 8 bases. Germline loops: CDR1 ENHRY, CDR2 SYGVKD. Germline trimming cut 9 bases from V and 1 base from J; bases unmatched to any gene: 1. The CDR3 sequence is 12 residues long. Written as DNA, the CDR3 is TGTGCCATGGGACAGGATAACTATGGCTACACCTTC. As protein: CAMGQDNYGYTF.

This clonotype was observed at least ten times. The CDR3 loop reads CASSYSRGEKTQYF. The CDR3 DNA follows: TGTGCCAGCAGTTACTCTCGTGGGGAAAAGACCCAGTACTTC. The chain links TRBV6-5 to TRBJ2-5, with D unclear. V lost 0 bases and J 6 bases, leaving 11 bases between the germline ends. This CDR3 is built from 14 residues. Germline V CDR1 and CDR2: MNHEY, SVGAGI.

This clonotype was detected only a few times. This chain uses TRBV5-5 with TRBJ2-2, with TRBD1 matching 9 bases. Germline V gene data show CDR1 as SGHKS and CDR2 as YYEKEE (reference sequence). CDR3 length equals 18 residues. J lost 6 bases, V lost 0 bases, and 12 bases had no gene match. CDR3 amino acids: CASSLARLRDRAAGELFF. CDR3 bases: TGTGCCAGCAGCTTGGCTCGACTCCGGGACAGGGCGGCCGGGGAGCTGTTTTTT.

This clonotype was recorded at least ten times. The rearrangement uses TRBV6-1 and TRBJ2-5, with D maybe TRBD2 (6 bases). Trimming cost V 3 bases and J 4 bases, with 18 bases left between them. The CDR3 loop spans 16 amino acids. Per the germline V gene, CDR1 is MNHNS and CDR2 is SASEGT. The CDR3 region is CASSDCGRFRLETQYF. In DNA form, the CDR3 reads TGTGCCAGCAGTGACTGTGGGAGGTTCAGGTTAGAGACCCAGTACTTC.

Concerning this clonotype itself: A read error may explain this, as a much larger clone is one base away. The chain links TRBV28 to TRBJ2-1; TRBD2 matches 9 bases. CDR1 is MDHEN and CDR2 is SYDVKM in the germline V gene. The CDR3 has 16 residues. J lost 6 bases, V lost 5 bases, and 11 bases had no gene match. CDR3 sequence: CASSDSGGKVCNEQFF. The CDR3 region has the DNA TGTGCCAGCAGTGATAGCGGGGGTAAAGTTTGCAATGAGCAGTTCTTC.

Ten or more counts support this clonotype. The CDR3 bases are TGTGCCAGCAACACCCCCCGGGGGGGGAACGAAAAACTGTTTTTT. The encoded protein is CASNTPRGGNEKLFF. The chain couples TRBV6-1 to TRBJ1-4; D is perhaps TRBD1 (5 bases). The CDR3 is made up of 15 amino acids. Trimming removed 7 bases from V and 8 bases from J, with 20 bases in between. CDR1 is MNHNS, CDR2 SASEGT, per germline.

There are many counts of this clonotype. The chain uses TRBV5-1 and TRBJ1-1; 9 bases are shared with TRBD1. V was clipped by 4 bases and J by 4 bases; unmatched bases: 8. This CDR3 region has 15 residues. Per germline, CDR1 SGHRS and CDR2 YFSETQ. The CDR3: CASSPDRGSITEAFF. The DNA of the CDR3 is TGCGCCAGCAGCCCGGACAGGGGATCTATCACTGAAGCTTTCTTT.

This clonotype was counted at least ten times. The chain uses TRBV5-1 and TRBJ1-6; 9 nucleotides agree with TRBD1. Unmatched junction bases numbered 13, after V lost 5 bases and J lost 7 bases. Germline lookup yields CDR1 SGHRS and CDR2 YFSETQ. The CDR3 is made up of 17 amino acids. This CDR3 reads CASSRGPGQGENSPLHF. The CDR3 bases are TGCGCCAGCAGTCGAGGCCCGGGACAGGGCGAAAATTCACCCCTCCACTTT.

The rearrangement uses TRBV6-1 and TRBJ1-6; no clear D. Trimming removed 6 bases from V and 9 bases from J, with 18 bases in between. This CDR3 contains 15 residues. Germline CDR1 MNHNS, CDR2 SASEGT. CDR3 nucleotide sequence: TGTGCCAGCAGGCCTGAGGGAGAGCGTCGTTCACCCCTCCACTTT. Encoded protein: CASRPEGERRSPLHF.

This clonotype came up many times. The chain uses TRBV7-9 and TRBJ2-3, with TRBD2 matching 8 bases. Losses at the gene ends were 1 base for V and 8 bases for J; bases not matched to a gene: 5. CDR1 and CDR2 (germline): SEHNR, FQNEAQ (reference sequence). The CDR3 length is 14 residues. This CDR3 is CASSLGPRGGTQYF. For the CDR3, the DNA is TGTGCCAGCAGCTTAGGCCCTCGGGGGGGTACGCAGTATTTT. Using reference TRBV7-9 and TRBJ2-3 for the parts outside the CDR3, the full variable domain is DTGVSQNPRHKITKRGQNVTFRCDPISEHNRLYWYRQTLGQGPEFLTYFQNEAQLEKSRLLSDRFSAERPKGSFSTLEIQRTEQGDSAMYLCASSLGPRGGTQYFGPGTRLTVL.

This clonotype appeared many times. This sequence joins TRBV12-3 or TRBV12-4 and TRBJ1-1; D is perhaps TRBD1 (6 bases). V was clipped by 10 bases and J by 1 base, with 10 bases between them. There are 12 residues in the CDR3. The CDR3 loop is CATQGSNTEAFF. In nucleotides, the CDR3 is TGTGCCACTCAGGGGTCGAACACTGAAGCTTTCTTT.

At least ten counts were recorded for this clonotype. The V call is TRBV20-1, the J call TRBJ1-2; TRBD1 might be the D (6 bases). Trimming left V 4 bases short and J 8 bases short, with 17 bases between. CDR3 length equals 13 residues. Germline values: CDR1 DFQATT, CDR2 SNEGSKA (reference sequence). CDR3 nucleotides: TGCAGTGCTACTCCTATACAGGGTTTAGGCTACACCTTC. It codes for CSATPIQGLGYTF.

This clonotype was recorded at least ten times. The CDR3 coding sequence is TGTGCCAGCAGCCCATACCAGGAGCAGTTCTTC. Its translation is CASSPYQEQFF. The rearrangement uses TRBV7-2 and TRBJ2-1; D remains ambiguous. The CDR3 length is 11 residues. Germline CDR1 and CDR2: SGHTA and FQGNSA. V was shortened by 5 bases and J by 10 bases, with 9 bases between the two germline ends.

Many counts were recorded for this clonotype. The chain carries TRBV6-1 and TRBJ1-1, with TRBD1 identical over 9 bases. Trimming took 1 base from V and 10 from J; bases not matched to a gene: 13. Germline V gene sequence: CDR1 MNHNS, CDR2 SASEGT. The CDR3 is 16 amino acids. CDR3 nucleotides: TGTGCCAGCAGTGAAGTCCAGTCCGGGACAGGGTCGCCAGCTTTCTTT. Translation: CASSEVQSGTGSPAFF.

The chain carries TRBV4-1 and TRBJ1-6; no reliable D call. Germline CDR1 MGHRA, CDR2 YSYEKL. The length of the CDR3 is 15 residues. V was cut by 6 bases and J by 3 bases, with 12 bases left in between. The CDR3 loop is CASRVGPHYNSPLHF. CDR3 DNA: TGCGCCAGCAGAGTAGGGCCGCACTATAATTCACCCCTCCACTTT.

The chain recombines TRBV6-1 with TRBJ2-2; 11 bases map to TRBD2. CDR1 MNHNS and CDR2 SASEGT come from the germline V gene. J lost 5 bases, V lost 5 bases, and 10 bases had no gene match. The CDR3 totals 17 residues. The CDR3 is CASSPLLAGAGTGELFF. CDR3 sequence (DNA): TGTGCCAGCAGTCCTTTACTAGCGGGGGCCGGGACCGGGGAGCTGTTTTTT.

This clonotype was counted a few times. The chain has TRBV7-9 and TRBJ1-2, with 8 positions matching TRBD1. CDR1 is SEHNR, CDR2 FQNEAQ, per germline (reference sequence). Trimming removed 4 bases from V and 14 bases from J; junction bases left unmatched: 9. CDR3 length: 12 residues. CDR3 DNA: TGTGCCAGCAGCTCCGGACAGGGTTTCCCTACCTTC. Encoded protein: CASSSGQGFPTF.

The sample holds a few counts of this clonotype. J is TRBJ1-5 and V is TRBV7-2; no firm D call. Trimming pared 2 bases from V and 7 bases from J, leaving 6 bases between. The CDR3 covers 12 residues. Per germline, CDR1 SGHTA and CDR2 FQGNSA. The CDR3 DNA is TGTGCCAGCAGCTTAATGGGGCAGCCCCAGCATTTT. Its protein product is CASSLMGQPQHF.

This clonotype was found many times. This chain joins TRBV12-3 or TRBV12-4 and TRBJ1-5; D remains unclear. V lost 2 bases to trimming and J lost 5 bases, with 7 bases between them. The CDR3 covers 13 residues. The CDR3 protein is CASSLRGYQPQHF. The CDR3 region has the DNA TGTGCCAGCAGTTTAAGAGGCTATCAGCCCCAGCATTTT.

This clonotype has ten or more counts. This chain uses TRBV6-1 with TRBJ1-5; 10 bases agree with TRBD1. Germline V gene lookup returns CDR1 MNHNS and CDR2 SASEGT. Trimming took 4 bases from V and 2 from J; bases not matched to a gene: 8. The CDR3 has 17 residues. The CDR3 nucleotides read TGTGCCAGCAGTGGACCGGACAGGGGGAAAGGCAATCAGCCCCAGCATTTT. Its translation: CASSGPDRGKGNQPQHF.

This clonotype was observed at least ten times. The rearrangement uses TRBV4-1 and TRBJ1-2; D perhaps matches TRBD1 (6 bases). Germline V lookup: CDR1 MGHRA, CDR2 YSYEKL. With 0 bases removed from V and 2 bases from J, the gap between germline ends came to 13 bases. The CDR3 length is 16 residues. CDR3 sequence: CASSQDRDTQNYGYTF. The CDR3 DNA is TGCGCCAGCAGCCAAGATCGGGACACACAGAACTATGGCTACACCTTC.